These 5 T cell receptor beta chains originate from one sample sequenced in a study of T cell changes during pregnancy in multiple sclerosis. Measured with immunoSEQ multiplex PCR; TCRdb has only the in-frame clones, and not every one. The table records about 50,000 clones, 80% to 95% of them present only once. The specimen comprised CD4+ T cells from peripheral blood mononuclear cells, sampled after pregnancy. The source of these receptors is a female donor with multiple sclerosis, enrolled in a pregnancy study.

The chain employs TRBV19 and TRBJ1-2; D call uncertain. Trimming took off 3 bases at V and 8 bases at J, with 19 bases between the two ends. CDR3 length: 15 amino acids. The germline gives CDR1 LNHDA, CDR2 SQIVND (reference sequence). As DNA, the CDR3 is TGTGCCAGTAGTATTGGTCTTCCCGGCGGTCAGGGCTACACCTTC. Its translation: CASSIGLPGGQGYTF.

The chain has TRBV7-9 and TRBJ1-2; 7 positions match TRBD1. Germline CDR1 and CDR2: SEHNR and FQNEAQ (reference sequence). CDR3 length: 15 residues. V lost 3 bases, J lost 3 bases, and 7 bases stayed unmatched. The CDR3 DNA follows: TGTGCCAGCAGCTTTGCCGGGACAGAACACTATGGCTACACCTTC. Its protein is CASSFAGTEHYGYTF.

In this sample, this clone turned up once. The rearrangement links TRBV19 to TRBJ1-1; 9 bases align to TRBD1. The CDR3 totals 16 residues. Germline assignment: CDR1 LNHDA and CDR2 SQIVND (reference sequence). V lost 6 bases and J lost 0; bases outside the gene matches: 8. The CDR3 protein is CASSSGTGRLNTEAFF. In nucleotides, the CDR3 is TGTGCCAGTAGCTCCGGGACAGGGCGACTGAACACTGAAGCTTTCTTT.

The chain joins TRBV9 to TRBJ2-2, with TRBD2 identical over 10 bases. Losses at the gene ends were 3 bases for V and 5 bases for J; bases not matched to a gene: 10. Germline lookup yields CDR1 SGDLS and CDR2 YYNGEE. CDR3 length equals 17 residues. The CDR3 spells CASSAALAGVRTGELFF. As DNA, the CDR3 is TGTGCCAGCAGCGCCGCCCTAGCGGGAGTTAGGACCGGGGAGCTGTTTTTT.

Note on this clone: At the DNA level, this CDR3 is encoded by other sequences in the same sample as well. J is TRBJ1-1 and V is TRBV18, with 7 nucleotides matching TRBD1. The germline CDR1 and CDR2 sequences are KGHSH and LQKENI. The V segment lost 2 bases and the J segment 0 bases; nucleotides outside the gene matches: 0. CDR3 size: 14 residues. In nucleotides, the CDR3 is TGTGCCAGCTCACCAACAGGGGTGAACACTGAAGCTTTCTTT. Translating gives CASSPTGVNTEAFF.